This T cell receptor beta chain was profiled in a study of shared clonotypes between healthy human individuals. Some clones are missing from TCRdb's copy, which holds only in-frame ones; the method was immunoSEQ multiplex PCR. The sample carries 700,000 to 950,000 clones, 95% to 97% recorded once. Naive CD8 cells lacked CD45RO, underwent positive selection for CCR7 and left out terminally differentiated effector memory CD45RA+ cells. The sequenced sample consisted of naive CD8+ T cells sorted from blood. The sequence was collected from a man aged 25 to 40 in good health.

In DNA, the CDR3 is TGTGCCAGCAGTCCGACTTTCGGCAGCACAGATACGCAGTATTTT. This sequence encodes CASSPTFGSTDTQYF. This chain links TRBV27 with TRBJ2-3; D is unclear. CDR3 length: 15 residues. V was clipped by 5 bases and J by 0 bases, with 12 bases between them. Per the germline V gene, CDR1 is MNHEY and CDR2 is SMNVEV (reference sequence).